Described below is a single TCR beta chain sequence and its context. The antigen is not known. The data were obtained in a study of human T cells and chemical hapten exposure. About the study: Alopecia areata, totalis or universalis was found in mostly female patients. How much TCR each sample yielded varied, mostly because pooled library volumes differed slightly.

Sample time point: patch test 2, 6 weeks after DPC sensitization. Treatment reported: therapeutic diphenylcyclopropenone sensitization with weekly scalp DPC. Overall study findings and caveats: With regard to DPC sensitization, TCRs above 1 in 1000 frequency did not change.

One entry per CDR3 protein, called by TCRdb with MiXCR from the RACE reads. The sample contains about 82,000 distinct CDR3 sequences, 6% to 8.5% of which appear only once. Germline lookup yields CDR1 DFQATT and CDR2 SNEGSKA (reference sequence). CDR3 length: 13 residues. This TCR was sampled from a woman between 25 and 40 years old with alopecia areata. Some clones in this sample may be carry-over from other donors' samples. This chain uses TRBV20-1 with TRBJ1-4; 10 bases line up with TRBD1. Source: whole blood, taken in connection with sensitization to the hapten diphenylcyclopropenone (DPC). For the CDR3, the DNA is TGCAATGCCTTCGGGACAGGGGATGAAAAACTGTTTTTT. Translated: CNAFGTGDEKLFF.